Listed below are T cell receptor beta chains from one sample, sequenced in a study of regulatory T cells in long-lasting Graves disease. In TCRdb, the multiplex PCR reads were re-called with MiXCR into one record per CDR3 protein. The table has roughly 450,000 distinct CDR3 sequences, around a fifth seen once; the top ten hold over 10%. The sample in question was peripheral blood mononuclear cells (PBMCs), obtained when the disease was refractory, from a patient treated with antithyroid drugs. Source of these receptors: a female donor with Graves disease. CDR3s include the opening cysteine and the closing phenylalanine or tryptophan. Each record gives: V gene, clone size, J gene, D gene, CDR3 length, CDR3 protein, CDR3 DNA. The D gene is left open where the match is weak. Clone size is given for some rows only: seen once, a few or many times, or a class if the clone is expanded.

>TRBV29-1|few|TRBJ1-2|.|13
CSAGLLDSLGYTF
TGCAGCGCCGGTCTACTAGACAGCCTTGGCTACACCTTC
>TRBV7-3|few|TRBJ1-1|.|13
CASSSDTYTEAFF
TGTGCCAGCAGCTCGGACACTTACACTGAAGCTTTCTTT
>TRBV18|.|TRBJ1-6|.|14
CASSRTDYNSPLHF
TGTGCCAGCTCTAGGACAGACTATAATTCACCCCTCCACTTT
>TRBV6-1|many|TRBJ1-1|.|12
CASWASGTEAFF
TGTGCCAGCTGGGCTTCGGGGACTGAAGCTTTCTTT
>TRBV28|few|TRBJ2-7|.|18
CASSSRISVGGPSYEQYF
TGTGCCAGCAGTTCCCGGATAAGTGTCGGGGGGCCTTCCTACGAGCAGTACTTC
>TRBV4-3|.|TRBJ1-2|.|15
CASSQESGTEYGYTF
TGCGCCAGCAGCCAAGAATCCGGCACGGAATATGGCTACACCTTC
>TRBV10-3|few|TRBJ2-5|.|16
CAISESGPVERETQYF
TGTGCCATCAGTGAGTCGGGGCCTGTAGAAAGAGAGACCCAGTACTTC
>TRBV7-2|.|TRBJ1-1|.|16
CASSLSEQGRNTEAFF
TGTGCCAGCAGCTTATCCGAGCAAGGGAGGAACACTGAAGCTTTCTTT
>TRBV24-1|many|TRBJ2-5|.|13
CATSVSRGETQYF
TGTGCCACCAGTGTATCTAGGGGAGAGACCCAGTACTTC
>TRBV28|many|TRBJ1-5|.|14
CASTRTASNQPQHF
TGTGCCAGCACCCGGACAGCGAGCAATCAGCCCCAGCATTTT
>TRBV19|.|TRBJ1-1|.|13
CASSIDRGGGAFF
TGTGCCAGTAGTATAGATCGCGGCGGGGGAGCTTTCTTT
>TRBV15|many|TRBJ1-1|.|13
CATSVKSGTQAFF
TGTGCCACCAGCGTCAAAAGCGGAACTCAAGCTTTCTTT
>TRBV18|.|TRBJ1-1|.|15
CASLTRLAGNTEAFF
TGTGCCAGTCTCACCCGGCTAGCTGGGAACACTGAAGCTTTCTTT
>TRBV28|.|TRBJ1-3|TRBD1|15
CASSSQGEVGNTIYF
TGTGCCAGCAGTTCCCAGGGGGAGGTGGGAAACACCATATATTTT
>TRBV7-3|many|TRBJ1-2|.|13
CASSRGGEYGYTF
TGTGCCAGCAGCCGCGGGGGGGAGTATGGCTACACCTTC
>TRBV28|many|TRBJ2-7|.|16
CASSFGVTRRTYEQYF
TGTGCCAGCAGTTTCGGGGTCACGCGAAGGACCTACGAGCAGTACTTC
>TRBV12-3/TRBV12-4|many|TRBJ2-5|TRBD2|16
CASSFPGLAGEETQYF
TGTGCCAGCAGTTTTCCGGGACTAGCGGGAGAAGAGACCCAGTACTTC
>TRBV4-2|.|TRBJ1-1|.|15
CASSQGELTDTEAFF
TGTGCCAGCAGCCAAGGAGAATTGACAGACACTGAAGCTTTCTTT
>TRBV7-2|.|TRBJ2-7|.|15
CASSLGGGAPYEQYF
TGTGCCAGCAGCTTAGGGGGTGGGGCTCCATACGAGCAGTACTTC
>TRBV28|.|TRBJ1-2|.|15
CASSSRTVWGQGYTF
TGTGCCAGCAGTTCGAGGACAGTGTGGGGTCAAGGCTACACCTTC
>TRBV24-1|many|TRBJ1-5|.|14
CATSSTERNQPQHF
TGTGCCACCAGTTCGACAGAGCGCAATCAGCCCCAGCATTTT
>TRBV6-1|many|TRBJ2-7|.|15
CASTLLPGPGYEQYF
TGTGCCAGCACCCTCCTCCCGGGACCGGGCTACGAGCAGTACTTC